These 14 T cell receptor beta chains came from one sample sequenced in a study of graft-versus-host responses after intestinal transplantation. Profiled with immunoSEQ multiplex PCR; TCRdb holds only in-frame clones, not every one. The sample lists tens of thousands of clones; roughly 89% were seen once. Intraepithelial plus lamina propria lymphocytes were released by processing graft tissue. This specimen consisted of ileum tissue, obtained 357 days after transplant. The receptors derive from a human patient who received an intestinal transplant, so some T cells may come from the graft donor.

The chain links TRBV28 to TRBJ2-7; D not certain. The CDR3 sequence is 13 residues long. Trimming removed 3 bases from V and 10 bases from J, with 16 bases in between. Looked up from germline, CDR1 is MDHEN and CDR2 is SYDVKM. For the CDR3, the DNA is TGTGCCAGCAGTTTTTTACCAGGCCACCCTCAGTACTTC. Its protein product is CASSFLPGHPQYF.

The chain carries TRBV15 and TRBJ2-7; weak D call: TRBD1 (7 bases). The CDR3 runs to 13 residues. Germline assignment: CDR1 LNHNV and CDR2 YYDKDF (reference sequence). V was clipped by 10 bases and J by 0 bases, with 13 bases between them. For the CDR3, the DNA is TGTGCCAGCGGGGACAGAAACTCCTACGAGCAGTACTTC. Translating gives CASGDRNSYEQYF.

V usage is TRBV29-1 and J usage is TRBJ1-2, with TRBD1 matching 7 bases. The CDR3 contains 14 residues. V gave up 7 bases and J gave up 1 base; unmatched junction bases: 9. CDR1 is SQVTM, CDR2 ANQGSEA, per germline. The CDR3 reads CSAASGGLNYGYTF. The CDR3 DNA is TGCAGCGCCGCTTCAGGGGGACTTAACTATGGCTACACCTTC.

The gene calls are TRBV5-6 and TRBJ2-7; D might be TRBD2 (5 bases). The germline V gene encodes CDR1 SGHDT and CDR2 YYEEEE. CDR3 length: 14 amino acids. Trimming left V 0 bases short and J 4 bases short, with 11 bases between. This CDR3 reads CASSLGLASYEQYF. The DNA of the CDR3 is TGTGCCAGCAGCTTGGGTTTAGCGTCTTACGAGCAGTACTTC.

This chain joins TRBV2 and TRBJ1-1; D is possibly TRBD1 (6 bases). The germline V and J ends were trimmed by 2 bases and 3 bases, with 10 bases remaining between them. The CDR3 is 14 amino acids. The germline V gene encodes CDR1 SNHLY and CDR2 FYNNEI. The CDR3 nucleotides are TGTGCCAGCAGTGAATCTAACAGGGACACTGAAGCTTTCTTT. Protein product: CASSESNRDTEAFF.

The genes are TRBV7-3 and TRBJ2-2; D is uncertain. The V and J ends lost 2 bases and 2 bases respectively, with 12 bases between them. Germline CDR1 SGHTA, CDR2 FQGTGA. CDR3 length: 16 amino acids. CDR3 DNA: TGTGCCAGCAGCTTAGAGTCCCCGAGTAACACCGGGGAGCTGTTTTTT. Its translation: CASSLESPSNTGELFF.

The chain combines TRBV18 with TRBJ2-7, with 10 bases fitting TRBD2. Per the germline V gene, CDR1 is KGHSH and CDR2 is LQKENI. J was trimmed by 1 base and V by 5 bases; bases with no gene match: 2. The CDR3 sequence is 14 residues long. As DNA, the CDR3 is TGTGCCAGCTCAGCGGGACTAGCGTCCTACGAGCAGTACTTC. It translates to CASSAGLASYEQYF.

The CDR3 DNA is TGCGCCAGCAGCCGCGGACTAGCGGGCACAGATACGCAGTATTTT. Encoded protein: CASSRGLAGTDTQYF. The V and J genes are TRBV4-1 and TRBJ2-3; 10 nucleotides align to TRBD2. The junction had 2 bases not matched to a gene; V was cut back by 4 bases and J by 1 base. The CDR3 is 15 residues long. Germline V lookup: CDR1 MGHRA, CDR2 YSYEKL.

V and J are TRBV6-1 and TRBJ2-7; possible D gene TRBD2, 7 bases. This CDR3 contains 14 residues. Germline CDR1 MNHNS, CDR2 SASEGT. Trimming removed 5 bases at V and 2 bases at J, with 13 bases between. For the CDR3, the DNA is TGTGCCAGCAGTCCCGGGGGGCCCCCCTACGAGCAGTACTTC. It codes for CASSPGGPPYEQYF.

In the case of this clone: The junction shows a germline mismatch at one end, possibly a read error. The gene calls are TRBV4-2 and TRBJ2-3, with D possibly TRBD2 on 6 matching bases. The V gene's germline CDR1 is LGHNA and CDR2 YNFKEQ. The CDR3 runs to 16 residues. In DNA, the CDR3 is TGTGTCAGCAGCCAAGGAGAGCGGGTGCGGGTAGATACGCAGTATTTT. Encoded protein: CVSSQGERVRVDTQYF.

DNA for the CDR3: TGTGCCAGCAGTGAAGGACAGCGGTCCAATCAGCCCCAGCATTTT. Its translation is CASSEGQRSNQPQHF. The chain employs TRBV2 and TRBJ1-5, with D possibly being TRBD1 (5 bases). The CDR3 is 15 residues long. V lost 1 base, J lost 3 bases, and 10 bases lay in between. Per germline, CDR1 SNHLY and CDR2 FYNNEI.

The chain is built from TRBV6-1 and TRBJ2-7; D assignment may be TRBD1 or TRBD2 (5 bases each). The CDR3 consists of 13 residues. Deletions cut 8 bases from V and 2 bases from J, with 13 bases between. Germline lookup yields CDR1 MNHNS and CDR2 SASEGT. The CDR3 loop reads CASVSRDPYEQYF. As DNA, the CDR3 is TGTGCCAGCGTTAGCAGGGACCCCTACGAGCAGTACTTC.

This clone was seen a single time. The CDR3 DNA reads as TGTGCCAGCAAAACTAGCGGAGAGACCCAGTACTTC. It translates to CASKTSGETQYF. This chain uses TRBV6-6 with TRBJ2-5, with 8 bases identical to TRBD2. The CDR3 has 12 amino acids. Germline CDR1 reads MNHNY; CDR2 reads SVGAGI (reference sequence). The ends lost 7 bases at V and 4 bases at J; junction bases unmatched: 2.

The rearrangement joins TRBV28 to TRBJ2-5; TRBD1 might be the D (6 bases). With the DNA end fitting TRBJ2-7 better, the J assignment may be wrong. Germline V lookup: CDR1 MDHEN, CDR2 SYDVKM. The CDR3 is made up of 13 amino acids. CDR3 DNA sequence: TGTGCCAGCAGTCCGGACAGAAACTACGAGCAGTACTTC. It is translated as CASSPDRNYEQYF.